This T cell receptor (beta chain) derives from a study of shared clonotypes between healthy human individuals. Study background: Donors, aged 18 to 49, were a couple of women and a few men. Study outcomes and limitations: Clonotype sharing levels among donors were expected to vary with sequencing depth.

The germline V gene encodes CDR1 MNHEY and CDR2 SMNVEV (reference sequence). CDR3 length: 14 amino acids. The V gene lost 6 bases and the J gene lost 4 bases, with 13 bases spanning the gap. As regards this clone: Antigen: not known.

Using immunoSEQ multiplex PCR, the repertoire was profiled, and TCRdb retains in-frame clones only, with some absent. Among over 100,000 clones listed, 68% were seen once. This sequence joins TRBV27 and TRBJ2-1, with a weak D call TRBD2 (6 bases). The specimen was memory CD8+ T cells sorted from blood. Described subset: CD45RO+ cells pooled with CCR7-negative TemRA cells. This TCR was recovered from a woman aged 25 to 45 in good health. The chain's CDR3 is CASRPGTLYNEQFF. CDR3 nucleotides: TGTGCCAGCAGACCCGGGACTCTTTACAATGAGCAGTTCTTC.